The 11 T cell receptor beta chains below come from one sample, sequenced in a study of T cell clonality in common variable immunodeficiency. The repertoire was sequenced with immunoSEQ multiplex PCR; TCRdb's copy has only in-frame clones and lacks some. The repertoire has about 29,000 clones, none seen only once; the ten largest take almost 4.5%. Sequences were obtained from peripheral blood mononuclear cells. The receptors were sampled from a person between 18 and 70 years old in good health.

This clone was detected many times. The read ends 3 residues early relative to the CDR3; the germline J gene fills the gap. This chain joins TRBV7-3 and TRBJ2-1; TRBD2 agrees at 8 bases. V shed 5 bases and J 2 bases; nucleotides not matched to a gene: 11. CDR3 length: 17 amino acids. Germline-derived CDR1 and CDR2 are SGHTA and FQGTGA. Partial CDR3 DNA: TGTGCCAGCAGCCTAGCAGCGGGGGAGCCACCCTACAATGAG. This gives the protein CASSLAAGEPPYNE. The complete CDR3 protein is CASSLAAGEPPYNEQFF.

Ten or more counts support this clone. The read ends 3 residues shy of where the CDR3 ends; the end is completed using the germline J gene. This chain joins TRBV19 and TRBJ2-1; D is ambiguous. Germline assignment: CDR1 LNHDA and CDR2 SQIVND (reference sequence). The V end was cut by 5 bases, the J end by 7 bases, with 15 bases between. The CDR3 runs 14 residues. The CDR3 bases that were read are TGTGCCAGTAGTCCCCATGACTCTTCAAATGAG. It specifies CASSPHDSSNE. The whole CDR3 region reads CASSPHDSSNEQFF.

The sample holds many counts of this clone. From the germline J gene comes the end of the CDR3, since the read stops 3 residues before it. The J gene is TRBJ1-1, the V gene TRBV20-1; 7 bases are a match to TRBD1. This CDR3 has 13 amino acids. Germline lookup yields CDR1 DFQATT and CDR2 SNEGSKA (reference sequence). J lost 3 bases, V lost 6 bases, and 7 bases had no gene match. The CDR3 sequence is CSARQGTDTEAFF. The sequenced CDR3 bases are TGCAGTGCCCGACAGGGAACAGACACTGAA.

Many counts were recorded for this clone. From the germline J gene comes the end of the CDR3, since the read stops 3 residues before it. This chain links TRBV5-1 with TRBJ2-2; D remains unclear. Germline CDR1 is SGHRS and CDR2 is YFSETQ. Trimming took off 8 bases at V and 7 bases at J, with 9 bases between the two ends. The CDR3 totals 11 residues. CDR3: CASQLYGELFF. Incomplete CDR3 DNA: TGCGCCAGTCAACTTTACGGGGAG.

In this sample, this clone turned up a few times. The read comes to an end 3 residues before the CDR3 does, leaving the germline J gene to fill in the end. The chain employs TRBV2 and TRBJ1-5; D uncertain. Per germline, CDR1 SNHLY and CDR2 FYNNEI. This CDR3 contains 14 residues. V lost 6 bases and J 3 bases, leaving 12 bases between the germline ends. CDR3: CASRGPGNNQPQHF. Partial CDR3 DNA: TGTGCCAGCAGGGGCCCCGGAAACAATCAGCCC.

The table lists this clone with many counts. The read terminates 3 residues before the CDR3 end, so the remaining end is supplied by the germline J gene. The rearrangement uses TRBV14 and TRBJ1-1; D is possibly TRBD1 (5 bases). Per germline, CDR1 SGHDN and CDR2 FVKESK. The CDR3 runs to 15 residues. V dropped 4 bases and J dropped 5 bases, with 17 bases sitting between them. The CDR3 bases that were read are TGTGCCAGCAGCCCCTTTGGGGGGAGAGGTACTGAA. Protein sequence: CASSPFGGRGTE. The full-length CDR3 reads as CASSPFGGRGTEAFF.

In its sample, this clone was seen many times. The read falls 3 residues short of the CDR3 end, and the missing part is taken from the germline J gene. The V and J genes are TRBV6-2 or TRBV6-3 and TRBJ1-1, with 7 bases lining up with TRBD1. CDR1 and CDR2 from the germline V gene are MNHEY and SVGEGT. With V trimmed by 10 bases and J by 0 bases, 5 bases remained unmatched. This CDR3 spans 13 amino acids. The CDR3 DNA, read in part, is TGTGCCACCGCGACAGGGTTGAACACTGAA. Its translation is CATATGLNTE. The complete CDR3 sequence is CATATGLNTEAFF.

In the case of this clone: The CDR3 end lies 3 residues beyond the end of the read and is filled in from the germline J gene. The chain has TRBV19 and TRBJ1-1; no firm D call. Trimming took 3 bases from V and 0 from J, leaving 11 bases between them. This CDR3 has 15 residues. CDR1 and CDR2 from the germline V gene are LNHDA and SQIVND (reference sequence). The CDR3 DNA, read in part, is TGTGCCAGTAGTATTGTTCTTGCGGTGAACACTGAA. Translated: CASSIVLAVNTE. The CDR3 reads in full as CASSIVLAVNTEAFF.

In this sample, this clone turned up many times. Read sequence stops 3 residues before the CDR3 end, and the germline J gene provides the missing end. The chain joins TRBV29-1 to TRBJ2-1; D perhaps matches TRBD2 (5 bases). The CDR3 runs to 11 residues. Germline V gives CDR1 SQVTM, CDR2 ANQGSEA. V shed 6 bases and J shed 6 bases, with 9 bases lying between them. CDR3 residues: CSVLAGNEQFF. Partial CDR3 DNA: TGCAGCGTCCTCGCGGGCAATGAG.

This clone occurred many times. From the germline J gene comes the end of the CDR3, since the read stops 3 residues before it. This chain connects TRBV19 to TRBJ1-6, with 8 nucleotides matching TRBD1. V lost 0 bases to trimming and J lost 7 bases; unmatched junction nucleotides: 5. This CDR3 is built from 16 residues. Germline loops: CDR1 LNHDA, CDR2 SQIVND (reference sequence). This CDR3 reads CASSIDPGGGNSPLHF. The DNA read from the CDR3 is TGTGCCAGTAGTATAGATCCAGGGGGCGGGAATTCACCC.

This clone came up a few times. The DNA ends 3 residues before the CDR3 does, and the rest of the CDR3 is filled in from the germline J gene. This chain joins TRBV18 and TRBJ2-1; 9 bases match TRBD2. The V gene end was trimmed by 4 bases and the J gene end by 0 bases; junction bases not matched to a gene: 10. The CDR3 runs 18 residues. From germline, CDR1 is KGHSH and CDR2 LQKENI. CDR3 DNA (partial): TGTGCCAGCTCACTACTGCCTGCGGGAGGGTACTCCTACAATGAG. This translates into CASSLLPAGGYSYNE. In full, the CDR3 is CASSLLPAGGYSYNEQFF.